These 16 T cell receptor beta chains were sequenced from one sample in a study of beta chain features in type 1 diabetes. Investigators reverse transcribed all isolated RNA, so they sequenced expressed TCRB transcripts. Libraries were prepared by immunoSEQ multiplex PCR; TCRdb keeps only in-frame clonotypes and omits some of them. The sample has under 800,000 clones, about a sixth seen once. The source material was naive CD4+ T cells from blood. These receptor sequences come from a man aged 18 to 29 in good health.

V usage is TRBV19 and J usage is TRBJ1-2; D uncertain. CDR1 LNHDA and CDR2 SQIVND come from the germline V gene (reference sequence). The CDR3 covers 13 residues. Deletions cut 5 bases from V and 4 bases from J, with 11 bases between. CDR3 sequence reads: CASSRASPYGYTF. As DNA, the CDR3 is TGTGCCAGTAGTCGTGCCTCTCCCTATGGCTACACCTTC.

The chain carries TRBV9 and TRBJ2-2; no clear D gene. This CDR3 contains 17 residues. V was clipped by 0 bases and J by 1 base, with 13 bases between them. Germline lookup yields CDR1 SGDLS and CDR2 YYNGEE. CDR3 nucleotides: TGTGCCAGCAGCGTAGTAAATAGGGCCCTGAACACCGGGGAGCTGTTTTTT. Amino acids: CASSVVNRALNTGELFF.

This chain connects TRBV11-2 to TRBJ2-2, with 10 bases identical to TRBD2. With 3 bases clipped from V and 6 bases from J, the junction kept 13 bases outside the gene matches. CDR1 is SGHAT, CDR2 FQNNGV, per germline. This CDR3 region has 18 residues. CDR3 protein: CASSFWGWTSGGPGELFF. The CDR3 nucleotides read TGTGCCAGCAGCTTTTGGGGCTGGACTAGCGGAGGCCCCGGGGAGCTGTTTTTT.

This clone was recorded a few times. The CDR3, as DNA: TGTGCCAGTAGTATACCCCACAGGCCCAACAATGAGCAGTTCTTC. Translated, it gives CASSIPHRPNNEQFF. The chain is built from TRBV19 and TRBJ2-1; perhaps TRBD1 as D (5 bases). Germline-derived CDR1 and CDR2 are LNHDA and SQIVND (reference sequence). The V and J ends lost 2 bases and 5 bases respectively, with 13 bases between them. The CDR3 loop spans 15 amino acids. The full variable domain, completed using reference TRBV19 and TRBJ2-1, is DGGITQSPKYLFRKEGQNVTLSCEQNLNHDAMYWYRQDPGQGLRLIYYSQIVNDFQKGDIAEGYSVSREKKESFPLTVTSAQKNPTAFYLCASSIPHRPNNEQFFGPGTRLTVL.

This clone was picked up one time. The V call is TRBV7-9, the J call TRBJ2-7; no clear D. Deletions cut 1 base from V and 4 bases from J, with 5 bases between. The germline V gene has CDR1 SEHNR and CDR2 FQNEAQ (reference sequence). The CDR3 consists of 12 residues. CDR3 residues: CASSLEVYEQYF. The CDR3 nucleotides read TGTGCCAGCAGCTTAGAGGTGTACGAGCAGTACTTC. Drawing the rest from reference TRBV7-9 and TRBJ2-7, the complete variable domain is DTGVSQNPRHKITKRGQNVTFRCDPISEHNRLYWYRQTLGQGPEFLTYFQNEAQLEKSRLLSDRFSAERPKGSFSTLEIQRTEQGDSAMYLCASSLEVYEQYFGPGTRLTVT.

This clone was counted once. This chain links TRBV6-1 with TRBJ1-2; D is unclear. V was cut by 3 bases and J by 2 bases, with 13 bases left in between. This CDR3 is built from 15 residues. CDR1 is MNHNS, CDR2 SASEGT, per germline. CDR3 sequence reads: CASSDMSYGNYGYTF. The CDR3 nucleotides read TGTGCCAGCAGTGATATGTCTTACGGCAACTATGGCTACACCTTC.

This clone was seen more than once but under ten times. The chain is built from TRBV28 and TRBJ1-2, with no clear D. Germline V lookup: CDR1 MDHEN, CDR2 SYDVKM. CDR3 length: 14 residues. V was shortened by 6 bases and J by 4 bases, with 15 bases between the two germline ends. The CDR3 bases are TGTGCCAGCAGCCCGGGAGGAGTAGCCTATGGCTACACCTTC. This gives the protein CASSPGGVAYGYTF.

This chain connects TRBV28 to TRBJ1-1; a possible D gene is TRBD1 (5 bases). From germline, CDR1 is MDHEN and CDR2 SYDVKM. This CDR3 is built from 14 residues. The ends were cut back, 2 bases at V and 5 bases at J, with 12 bases in the middle. CDR3 residues: CASSLGRVRTEAFF. CDR3 in DNA: TGTGCCAGCAGTTTAGGCAGGGTGAGGACTGAAGCTTTCTTT. Full variable domain (rest looked up from reference TRBV28 and TRBJ1-1): DVKVTQSSRYLVKRTGEKVFLECVQDMDHENMFWYRQDPGLGLRLIYFSYDVKMKEKGDIPEGYSVSREKKERFSLILESASTNQTSMYLCASSLGRVRTEAFFGQGTRLTVV.

This chain connects TRBV28 to TRBJ1-1, with D perhaps matching TRBD1 (6 bases). Trimming shortened V by 1 base and J by 11 bases, and 11 bases separated the two germline ends. Germline CDR1 is MDHEN and CDR2 is SYDVKM. The CDR3 spans 12 residues. This chain's CDR3 is CASSLLTGAAFF. The CDR3 nucleotides are TGTGCCAGCAGTTTATTAACGGGGGCCGCTTTCTTT.

V is TRBV29-1 and J is TRBJ2-3; no definite D call. CDR1 and CDR2 (germline): SQVTM, ANQGSEA. V lost 6 bases and J 0 bases, leaving 16 bases between the germline ends. This CDR3 contains 15 residues. The CDR3 DNA follows: TGCAGCGTCCAAGCCCGTACCTCTAGCACAGATACGCAGTATTTT. Its translation: CSVQARTSSTDTQYF.

Comment on this clone: Other DNA sequences from this sample encode an identical CDR3 as well. This chain connects TRBV7-3 to TRBJ2-7; 7 bases align to TRBD2. The CDR3 runs to 13 residues. Germline assignment: CDR1 SGHTA and CDR2 FQGTGA. Trimming at V came to 5 bases and at J to 4 bases, leaving 5 bases not matched to a gene. CDR3 sequence reads: CASSPSGGYEQYF. CDR3 coding DNA: TGTGCCAGCAGCCCGTCCGGGGGGTACGAGCAGTACTTC.

The chain is built from TRBV7-3 and TRBJ2-6; D remains unclear. Germline assignment: CDR1 SGHTA and CDR2 FQGTGA. The CDR3 consists of 16 residues. The germline V and J ends were trimmed by 3 bases and 1 base, with 10 bases remaining between them. CDR3 bases: TGTGCCAGCAGCTTCGGCTCTCCTTCTGGGGCCAACGTCCTGACTTTC. Translation gives CASSFGSPSGANVLTF. The whole variable domain, remainder taken from reference TRBV7-3 and TRBJ2-6, is GAGVSQTPSNKVTEKGKYVELRCDPISGHTALYWYRQSLGQGPEFLIYFQGTGAADDSGLPNDRFFAVRPEGSVSTLKIQRTERGDSAVYLCASSFGSPSGANVLTFGAGSRLTVL.

The V and J genes are TRBV5-5 and TRBJ1-4; maybe TRBD1 (5 bases). The germline V and J ends were trimmed by 4 bases and 7 bases, with 20 bases remaining between them. The germline V gene has CDR1 SGHKS and CDR2 YYEKEE (reference sequence). The CDR3 contains 16 residues. The CDR3 loop is CASSDAGSGALEKLFF. For the CDR3, the DNA is TGTGCCAGCAGCGATGCGGGAAGCGGGGCGCTTGAAAAACTGTTTTTT.

This clone was counted between two and nine times. The chain recombines TRBV4-2 with TRBJ1-6; D is possibly TRBD1 (6 bases). CDR3 length: 15 residues. Trimming cost V 0 bases and J 7 bases, with 10 bases left between them. Germline values: CDR1 LGHNA, CDR2 YNFKEQ. The CDR3 DNA reads TGTGCCAGCAGCCAAGAAACAGGGAGGAATTCACCCCTCCACTTT. Translating gives CASSQETGRNSPLHF.

The chain carries TRBV7-9 and TRBJ2-3; perhaps TRBD2 as D (5 bases). Trimming removed 4 bases at V and 0 bases at J, with 14 bases between. The germline CDR1 and CDR2 sequences are SEHNR and FQNEAQ (reference sequence). CDR3 size: 16 residues. The CDR3 coding sequence is TGTGCCAGCAGCTGGGGAGAGGTTTCTAGCACAGATACGCAGTATTTT. It is translated as CASSWGEVSSTDTQYF.

V usage is TRBV9 and J usage is TRBJ1-3; weak D call: TRBD1 (6 bases). V lost 2 bases and J 0 bases, leaving 9 bases between the germline ends. Germline V lookup: CDR1 SGDLS, CDR2 YYNGEE. The CDR3 covers 15 residues. CDR3 sequence: CASSVTGFSGNTIYF. The CDR3 nucleotides are TGTGCCAGCAGCGTCACAGGGTTCTCTGGAAACACCATATATTTT.